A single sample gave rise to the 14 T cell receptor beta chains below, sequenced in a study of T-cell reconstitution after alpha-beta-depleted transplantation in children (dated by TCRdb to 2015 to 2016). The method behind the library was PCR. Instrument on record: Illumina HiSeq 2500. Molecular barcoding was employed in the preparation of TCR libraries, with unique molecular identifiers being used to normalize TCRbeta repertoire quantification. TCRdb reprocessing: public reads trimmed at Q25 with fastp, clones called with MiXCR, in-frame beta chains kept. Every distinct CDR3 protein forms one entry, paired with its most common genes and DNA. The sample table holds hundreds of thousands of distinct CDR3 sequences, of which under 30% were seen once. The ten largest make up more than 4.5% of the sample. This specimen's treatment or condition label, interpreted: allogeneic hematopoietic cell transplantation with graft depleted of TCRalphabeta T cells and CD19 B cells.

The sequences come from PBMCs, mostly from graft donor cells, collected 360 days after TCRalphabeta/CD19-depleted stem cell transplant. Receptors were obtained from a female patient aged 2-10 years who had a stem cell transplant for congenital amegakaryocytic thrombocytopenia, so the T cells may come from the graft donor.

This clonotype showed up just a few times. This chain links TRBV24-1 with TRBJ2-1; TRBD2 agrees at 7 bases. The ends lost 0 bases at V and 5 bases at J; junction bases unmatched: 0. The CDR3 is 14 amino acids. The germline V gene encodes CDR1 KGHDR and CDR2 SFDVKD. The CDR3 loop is CATSDLGLDNEQFF. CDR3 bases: TGTGCCACCAGTGATTTGGGACTAGACAATGAGCAGTTCTTC.

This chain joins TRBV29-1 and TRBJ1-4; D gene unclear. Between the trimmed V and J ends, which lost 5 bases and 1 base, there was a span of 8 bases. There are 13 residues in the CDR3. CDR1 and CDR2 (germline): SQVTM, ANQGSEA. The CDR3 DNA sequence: TGCAGCGTTTTCAGTGGAACTAATGAAAAACTGTTTTTT. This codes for CSVFSGTNEKLFF.

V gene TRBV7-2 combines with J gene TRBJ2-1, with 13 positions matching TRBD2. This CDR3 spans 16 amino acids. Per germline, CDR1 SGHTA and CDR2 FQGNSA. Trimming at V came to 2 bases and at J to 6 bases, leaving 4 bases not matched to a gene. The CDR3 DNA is TGTGCCAGCAGCTTAACTAGCGGGAGGGTTACCAATGAGCAGTTCTTC. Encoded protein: CASSLTSGRVTNEQFF.

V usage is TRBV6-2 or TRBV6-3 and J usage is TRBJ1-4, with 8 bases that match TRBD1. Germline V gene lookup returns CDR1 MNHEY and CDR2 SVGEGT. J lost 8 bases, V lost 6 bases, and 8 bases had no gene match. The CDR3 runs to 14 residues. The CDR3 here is CASSQGQGWEKLFF. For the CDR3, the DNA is TGTGCCAGCAGCCAAGGACAGGGTTGGGAAAAACTGTTTTTT.

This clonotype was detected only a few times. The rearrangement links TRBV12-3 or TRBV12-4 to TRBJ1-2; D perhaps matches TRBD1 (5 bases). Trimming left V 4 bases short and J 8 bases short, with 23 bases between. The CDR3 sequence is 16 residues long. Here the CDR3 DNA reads TGTGCCAGCAGTTGGAGGACCGACAGCCCTCGGAAGGGCTACACCTTC. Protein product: CASSWRTDSPRKGYTF.

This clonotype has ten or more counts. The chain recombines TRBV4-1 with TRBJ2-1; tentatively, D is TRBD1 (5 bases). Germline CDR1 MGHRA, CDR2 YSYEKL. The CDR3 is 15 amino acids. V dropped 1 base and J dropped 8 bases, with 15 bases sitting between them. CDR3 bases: TGCGCCAGCAGCCAAGTTGATGTCCAGGGCCATGAGCAGTTCTTC. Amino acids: CASSQVDVQGHEQFF.

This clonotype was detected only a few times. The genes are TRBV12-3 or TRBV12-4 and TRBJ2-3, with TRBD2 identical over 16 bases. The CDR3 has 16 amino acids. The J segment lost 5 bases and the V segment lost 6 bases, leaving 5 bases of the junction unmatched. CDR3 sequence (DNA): TGTGCCAGCAGAAAGGGACTAGCGGGAGGGGGAGATACGCAGTATTTT. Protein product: CASRKGLAGGGDTQYF.

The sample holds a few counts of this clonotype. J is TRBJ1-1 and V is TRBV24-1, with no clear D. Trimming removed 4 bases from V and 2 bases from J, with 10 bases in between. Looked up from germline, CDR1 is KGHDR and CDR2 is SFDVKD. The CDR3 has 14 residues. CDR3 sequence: CATSEGGFNTEAFF. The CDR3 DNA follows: TGTGCCACCAGTGAAGGTGGGTTCAACACTGAAGCTTTCTTT.

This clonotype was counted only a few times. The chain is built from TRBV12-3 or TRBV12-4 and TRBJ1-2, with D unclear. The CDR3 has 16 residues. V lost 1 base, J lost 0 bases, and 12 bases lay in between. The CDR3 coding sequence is TGTGCCAGCAGTTTAGTAATACCGAGTACTAACTATGGCTACACCTTC. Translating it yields CASSLVIPSTNYGYTF.

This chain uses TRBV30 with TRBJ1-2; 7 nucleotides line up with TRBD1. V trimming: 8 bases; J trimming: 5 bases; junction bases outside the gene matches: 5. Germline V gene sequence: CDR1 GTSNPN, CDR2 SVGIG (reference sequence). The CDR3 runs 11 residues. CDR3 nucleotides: TGTGCCAGGGACAGCGTTTATGGCTACACCTTC. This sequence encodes CARDSVYGYTF.

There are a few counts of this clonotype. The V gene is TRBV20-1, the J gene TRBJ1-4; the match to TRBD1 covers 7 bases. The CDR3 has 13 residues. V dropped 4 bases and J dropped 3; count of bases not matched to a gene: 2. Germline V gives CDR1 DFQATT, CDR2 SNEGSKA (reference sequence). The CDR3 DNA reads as TGCAGTGCTACTACAGGGGCTAATGAAAAACTGTTTTTT. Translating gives CSATTGANEKLFF.

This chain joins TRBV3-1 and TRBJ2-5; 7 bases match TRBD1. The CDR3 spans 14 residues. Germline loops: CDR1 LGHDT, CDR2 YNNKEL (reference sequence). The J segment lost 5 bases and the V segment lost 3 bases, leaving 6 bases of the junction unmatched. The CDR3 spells CASSHISTGETQYF. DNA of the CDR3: TGTGCCAGCAGCCACATATCGACAGGGGAGACCCAGTACTTC.

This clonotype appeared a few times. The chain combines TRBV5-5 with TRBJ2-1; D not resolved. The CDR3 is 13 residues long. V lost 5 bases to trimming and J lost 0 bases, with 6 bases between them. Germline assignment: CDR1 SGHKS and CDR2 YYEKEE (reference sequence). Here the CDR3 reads CASRQTSYNEQFF. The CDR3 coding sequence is TGTGCCAGCAGACAGACCTCCTACAATGAGCAGTTCTTC.

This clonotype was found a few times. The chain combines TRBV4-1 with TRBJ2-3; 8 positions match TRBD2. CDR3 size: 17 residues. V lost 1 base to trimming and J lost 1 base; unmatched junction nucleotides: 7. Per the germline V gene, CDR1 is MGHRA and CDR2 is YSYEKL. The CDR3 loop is CASSQVVGLGRTDTQYF. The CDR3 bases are TGCGCCAGCAGCCAAGTTGTGGGACTAGGTCGCACAGATACGCAGTATTTT.